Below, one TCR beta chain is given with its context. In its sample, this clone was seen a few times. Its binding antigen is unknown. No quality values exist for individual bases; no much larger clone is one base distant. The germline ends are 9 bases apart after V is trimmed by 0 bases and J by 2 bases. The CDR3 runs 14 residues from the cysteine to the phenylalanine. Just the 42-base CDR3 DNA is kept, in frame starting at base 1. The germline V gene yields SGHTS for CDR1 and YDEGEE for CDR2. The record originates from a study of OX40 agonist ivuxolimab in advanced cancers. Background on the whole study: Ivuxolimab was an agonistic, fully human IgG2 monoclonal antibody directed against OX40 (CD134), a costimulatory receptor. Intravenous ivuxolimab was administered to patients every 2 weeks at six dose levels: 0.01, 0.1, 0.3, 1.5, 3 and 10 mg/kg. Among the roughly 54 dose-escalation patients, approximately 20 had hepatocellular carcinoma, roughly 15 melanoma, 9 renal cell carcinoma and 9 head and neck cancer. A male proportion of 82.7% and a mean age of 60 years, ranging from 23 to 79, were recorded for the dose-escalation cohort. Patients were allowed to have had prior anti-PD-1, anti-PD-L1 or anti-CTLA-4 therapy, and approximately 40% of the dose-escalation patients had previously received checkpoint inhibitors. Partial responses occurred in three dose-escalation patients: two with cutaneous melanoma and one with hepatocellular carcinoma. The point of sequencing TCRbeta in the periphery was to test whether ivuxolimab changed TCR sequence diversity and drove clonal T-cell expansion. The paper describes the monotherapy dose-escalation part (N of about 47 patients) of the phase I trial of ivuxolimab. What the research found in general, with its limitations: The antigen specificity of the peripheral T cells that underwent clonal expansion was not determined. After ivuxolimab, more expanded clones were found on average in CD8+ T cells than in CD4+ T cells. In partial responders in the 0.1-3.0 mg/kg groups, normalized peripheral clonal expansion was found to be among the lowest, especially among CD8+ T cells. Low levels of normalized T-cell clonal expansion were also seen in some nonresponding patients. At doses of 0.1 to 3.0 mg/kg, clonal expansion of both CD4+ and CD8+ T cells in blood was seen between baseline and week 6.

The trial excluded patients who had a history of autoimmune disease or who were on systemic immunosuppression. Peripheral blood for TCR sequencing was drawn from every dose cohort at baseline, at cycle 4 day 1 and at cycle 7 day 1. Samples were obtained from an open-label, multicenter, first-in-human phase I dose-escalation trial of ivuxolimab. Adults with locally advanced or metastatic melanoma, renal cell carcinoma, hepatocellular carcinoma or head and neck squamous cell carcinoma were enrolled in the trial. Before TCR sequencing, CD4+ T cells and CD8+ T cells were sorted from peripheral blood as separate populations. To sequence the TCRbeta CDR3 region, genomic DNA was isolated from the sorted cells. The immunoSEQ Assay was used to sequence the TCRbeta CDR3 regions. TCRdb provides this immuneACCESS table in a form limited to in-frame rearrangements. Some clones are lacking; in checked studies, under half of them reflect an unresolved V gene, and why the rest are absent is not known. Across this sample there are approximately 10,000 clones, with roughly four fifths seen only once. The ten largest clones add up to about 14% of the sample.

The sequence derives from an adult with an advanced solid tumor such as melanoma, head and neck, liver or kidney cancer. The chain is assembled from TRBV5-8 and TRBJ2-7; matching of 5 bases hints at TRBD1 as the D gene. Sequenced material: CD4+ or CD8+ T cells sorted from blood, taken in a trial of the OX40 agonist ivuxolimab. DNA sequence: TGTGCCAGCAGCTTGGGGGGCAGCACCTACGAGCAGTACTTC. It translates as CASSLGGSTYEQYF. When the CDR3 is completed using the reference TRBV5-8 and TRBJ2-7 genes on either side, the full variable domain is EAGVTQSPTHLIKTRGQQATLRCSPISGHTSVYWYQQALGLGLQFLLWYDEGEERNRGNFPPRFSGRQFPNYSSELNVNALELEDSALYLCASSLGGSTYEQYFGPGTRLTVT.